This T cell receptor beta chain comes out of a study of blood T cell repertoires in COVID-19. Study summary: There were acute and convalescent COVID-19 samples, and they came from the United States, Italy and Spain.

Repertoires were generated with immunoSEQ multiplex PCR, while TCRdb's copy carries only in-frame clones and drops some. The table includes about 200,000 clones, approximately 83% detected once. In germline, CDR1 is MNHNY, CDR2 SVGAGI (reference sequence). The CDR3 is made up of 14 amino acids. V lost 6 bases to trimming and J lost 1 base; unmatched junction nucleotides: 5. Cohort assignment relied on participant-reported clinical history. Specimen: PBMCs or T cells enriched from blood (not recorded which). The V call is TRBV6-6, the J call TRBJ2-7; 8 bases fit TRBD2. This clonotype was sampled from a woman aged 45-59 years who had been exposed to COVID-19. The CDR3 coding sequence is TGTGCCAGCAGCTACACGGGGGGGTCCTACGAGCAGTACTTC. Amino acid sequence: CASSYTGGSYEQYF.